The present T cell receptor (beta chain) was sequenced within a study of blood T cell repertoires in COVID-19. Looking at the study overall: Sites in the United States, Italy and Spain provided acute and convalescent COVID-19 samples. T cells, B-cell-depleted T cells, or PBMCs provided the cDNA or gDNA that served as material.

Germline CDR1 and CDR2: KGHSH and LQKENI. The CDR3 is 14 amino acids. V lost 5 bases to trimming and J lost 1 base, with 12 bases between them. As processed by the authors: Reference gene primers were amplified, and this amplification served to estimate nucleated cell counts. The method was immunoSEQ multiplex PCR; TCRdb's version includes in-frame clones alone and lacks a portion of them. The V and J calls and clone size come from that table; D and trimming were worked out from the DNA. This table holds more than 250,000 clones, approximately 86% found once. The V call is TRBV18, the J call TRBJ2-7; D possibly corresponds to TRBD2 (5 bases). The sequencing sample was made of peripheral blood. The TCR sequence derives from a woman aged 25-40 years who had recovered from COVID-19. CDR3 nucleotide sequence: TGTGCCAGCTCAGAAAGGACGGGATCCTACGAGCAGTACTTC. Translated, it gives CASSERTGSYEQYF. Full variable domain (remainder filled in from reference TRBV18 and TRBJ2-7): NAGVMQNPRHLVRRRGQEARLRCSPMKGHSHVYWYRQLPEEGLKFMVYLQKENIIDESGMPKERFSAEFPKEGPSILRIQQVVRGDSAAYFCASSERTGSYEQYFGPGTRLTVT.